This T cell receptor (beta chain) is drawn from a study of T cells after yellow fever vaccination. Study outcomes and limitations: Highly abundant clonotypes carried over from the bulk population could end up in FACS-sorted repertoires as contaminants. Booster sampling recovered most clones from primary vaccination (approximately 96% CD4, roughly 86% CD8). Peaking on day 5 versus 15, the secondary response was faster but weaker.

It was through 5'RACE template switching that TCR cDNA was made, with a universal primer site and UMIs added. From the 5' RACE reads, TCRdb called clonotypes with MiXCR, one entry per CDR3 protein. The table has 450,000 to 550,000 distinct CDR3 sequences, around a fifth seen once. Concerning this clonotype: Its antigen is unknown.

The receptor comes from a man in his late teens or twenties who received the YFV17D yellow fever vaccine. The source was PBMCs, collected 21 days after the first yellow fever vaccination.

In DNA form, the CDR3 reads TGTGCCAGCAGCTTAACGATAGCGGCCCCCCCCTGGCAGTTCTTC. It codes for CASSLTIAAPPWQFF. This chain uses TRBV7-3 with TRBJ2-1; a possible D gene is TRBD2 (6 bases). Germline CDR1 and CDR2: SGHTA and FQGTGA. The CDR3 runs 15 residues. The germline V and J ends were trimmed by 0 bases and 12 bases, with 18 bases remaining between them.